This T cell receptor beta chain was obtained from a study of blood T cell repertoires in COVID-19. In the study overall: The United States, Italy and Spain were the sources of the acute and convalescent COVID-19 samples.

Authors' data handling: By means of reference gene primer amplification, nucleated cell counts were estimated. Repertoires were generated with immunoSEQ multiplex PCR, while TCRdb's copy carries only in-frame clones and drops some. The V and J calls and clone size are taken from that table; D and trimming were inferred from the DNA. The sample yields around 150,000 clones, approximately 84% seen once. Residents of about two dozen US areas, aged about 18 to 95 years, made up the participants. The V and J ends lost 6 bases and 8 bases respectively, with 16 bases between them. Germline values: CDR1 MDHEN, CDR2 SYDVKM. The CDR3 covers 13 residues.

The sequence was collected from a woman aged 50 to 60 with acute COVID-19. The chain employs TRBV28 and TRBJ1-2; D is ambiguous. Sequencing used PBMCs or T cells enriched from blood (not recorded which). CDR3 nucleotides: TGTGCCAGCAGAGAACCGGGGTTCGACGGCTACACCTTC. As protein: CASREPGFDGYTF.